Following are 15 T cell receptor beta chains from one sample sequenced in a study of beta chain features in type 1 diabetes. The entirety of the isolated RNA underwent reverse transcription, so expressed TCRB transcripts were sequenced. The table came from immunoSEQ multiplex PCR; TCRdb's copy has only in-frame clones and leaves some out. This repertoire shows around 350,000 clones, about 12% found once; its top ten account for 0.017%. The source material was naive CD4+ T cells from blood. These receptors originate from a man aged 18 to 30 in good health.

A few counts support this clone. CDR3 sequence (DNA): TGCGCCAGCAGCTACCGGGACAGGGACACTGAAGCTTTCTTT. Translating it yields CASSYRDRDTEAFF. The V call is TRBV4-3, the J call TRBJ1-1, with 9 positions matching TRBD1. Germline trimming cut 5 bases from V and 3 bases from J; bases unmatched to any gene: 4. The CDR3 has 14 amino acids. Germline loops: CDR1 LGHNA, CDR2 YSLEER.

CDR3 residues: CASSLTGGDTEAFF. The CDR3 DNA follows: TGCGCCAGCAGCTTGACAGGGGGTGACACTGAAGCTTTCTTT. The chain recombines TRBV5-1 with TRBJ1-1; 8 bases agree with TRBD1. Germline V lookup: CDR1 SGHRS, CDR2 YFSETQ. J was trimmed by 3 bases and V by 1 base; bases with no gene match: 2. This CDR3 is built from 14 residues.

J is TRBJ1-3 and V is TRBV6-5; unclear D gene. Trimming cost V 2 bases and J 6 bases, with 14 bases left between them. Germline values: CDR1 MNHEY, CDR2 SVGAGI. The CDR3 runs to 15 residues. CDR3 sequence: CASSYEWRGENTIYF. CDR3 bases: TGTGCCAGCAGTTACGAGTGGCGAGGAGAAAACACCATATATTTT.

This clone was observed a few times. The V call is TRBV14, the J call TRBJ2-3; D uncertain. CDR1 SGHDN and CDR2 FVKESK come from the germline V gene. CDR3 length: 15 amino acids. V gave up 1 base and J gave up 2 bases, with 10 bases separating them. CDR3 residues: CASSQGARYTDTQYF. CDR3 DNA: TGTGCCAGCAGCCAAGGGGCCAGATACACAGATACGCAGTATTTT.

The chain has TRBV28 and TRBJ1-1; maybe TRBD1 (5 bases). CDR3 size: 12 residues. Trimming stripped 5 bases from V and 11 bases from J, with 15 bases between. CDR1 MDHEN and CDR2 SYDVKM come from the germline V gene. CDR3 residues: CASSINSGWAFF. CDR3 DNA: TGTGCCAGCAGTATAAACTCAGGGTGGGCTTTCTTT.

This clone was found a few times. This CDR3 is CASTTDRGGQPQHF. The CDR3 coding sequence is TGTGCCAGTACCACGGACAGGGGGGGACAGCCCCAGCATTTT. This chain uses TRBV19 with TRBJ1-5, with 10 bases lining up with TRBD1. The CDR3 totals 14 residues. CDR1 and CDR2 from the germline V gene are LNHDA and SQIVND (reference sequence). J was trimmed by 7 bases and V by 7 bases; bases with no gene match: 7.

This clone was seen a few times. V and J are TRBV14 and TRBJ1-2; no definite D call. V was clipped by 2 bases and J by 8 bases, with 18 bases between them. CDR3 length: 15 amino acids. Per the germline V gene, CDR1 is SGHDN and CDR2 is FVKESK. The CDR3 sequence: CASSQFETATGGYTF. The CDR3 DNA reads as TGTGCCAGCAGCCAATTCGAGACCGCCACGGGAGGCTACACCTTC.

This clone has just a few counts. The rearrangement links TRBV18 to TRBJ2-7; TRBD1 matches 9 bases. J lost 0 bases, V lost 3 bases, and 6 bases had no gene match. The CDR3 contains 16 residues. Per the germline V gene, CDR1 is KGHSH and CDR2 is LQKENI. The CDR3 reads CASSPLGTGLSYEQYF. CDR3 DNA: TGTGCCAGCTCACCGTTAGGGACAGGGCTCTCCTACGAGCAGTACTTC.

The chain couples TRBV27 to TRBJ1-1; a weak D match, TRBD1 (6 bases). The CDR3 length is 14 residues. The germline V gene encodes CDR1 MNHEY and CDR2 SMNVEV (reference sequence). The germline V and J ends were trimmed by 6 bases and 1 base, with 12 bases remaining between them. The CDR3 nucleotides are TGTGCCAGCAGGAATCTACAGGGGAACACTGAAGCTTTCTTT. It encodes CASRNLQGNTEAFF.

This chain uses TRBV28 with TRBJ1-2; the match to TRBD1 covers 8 bases. Trimming took 6 bases from V and 3 from J; bases not matched to a gene: 3. Germline-derived CDR1 and CDR2 are MDHEN and SYDVKM. This CDR3 contains 13 residues. CDR3 region: CASRLDRDYGYTF. The CDR3 bases are TGTGCCAGCAGATTGGACAGGGACTATGGCTACACCTTC.

V is TRBV7-2 and J is TRBJ2-1; no firm D call. Germline loops: CDR1 SGHTA, CDR2 FQGNSA. The CDR3 has 15 residues. Trimming removed 1 base from V and 0 bases from J, with 7 bases in between. CDR3 protein: CASSLGVPSYNEQFF. The CDR3 DNA follows: TGTGCCAGCAGCTTAGGAGTTCCCTCCTACAATGAGCAGTTCTTC.

The chain couples TRBV7-9 to TRBJ2-1; D call uncertain. The CDR3 loop spans 14 amino acids. V dropped 4 bases and J dropped 4 bases, with 11 bases sitting between them. Germline lookup yields CDR1 SEHNR and CDR2 FQNEAQ (reference sequence). CDR3 DNA sequence: TGTGCCAGCAGCTCCACTCCCGCTTACAATGAGCAGTTCTTC. It yields the protein CASSSTPAYNEQFF. The full variable domain, in which reference TRBV7-9 and TRBJ2-1 provide the parts outside the CDR3, is DTGVSQNPRHKITKRGQNVTFRCDPISEHNRLYWYRQTLGQGPEFLTYFQNEAQLEKSRLLSDRFSAERPKGSFSTLEIQRTEQGDSAMYLCASSSTPAYNEQFFGPGTRLTVL.

V gene TRBV6-6 combines with J gene TRBJ2-5; D call uncertain. In germline, CDR1 is MNHNY, CDR2 SVGAGI (reference sequence). The V gene lost 5 bases and the J gene lost 2 bases, with 9 bases spanning the gap. This CDR3 contains 13 residues. CDR3 in DNA: TGTGCCAGCAGTCACGGGTCTCAAGAGACCCAGTACTTC. Protein sequence: CASSHGSQETQYF.

This clone was seen only a few times. The chain couples TRBV10-2 to TRBJ2-2; 7 nucleotides align to TRBD1. The CDR3 is 13 residues long. After removal of 6 bases from V and 6 bases from J, the junction contained 4 bases not matched to a gene. Germline assignment: CDR1 WSHSY and CDR2 SAAADI. This CDR3 is CASRPTGSGELFF. The CDR3 nucleotides are TGCGCCAGCAGGCCGACAGGGTCCGGGGAGCTGTTTTTT.

This clone came up a few times. The J gene is TRBJ2-2, the V gene TRBV10-3; D is unclear. The germline gives CDR1 ENHRY, CDR2 SYGVKD. The CDR3 is 12 amino acids. Trimming removed 6 bases from V and 2 bases from J, with 4 bases in between. The CDR3 reads CAISLNTGELFF. For the CDR3, the DNA is TGTGCCATCAGCCTTAACACCGGGGAGCTGTTTTTT.